This T cell receptor (beta chain) comes out of a study of T-cell memory formation after mild COVID-19. Trimming shortened V by 4 bases and J by 6 bases, and 11 bases separated the two germline ends. This CDR3 comprises 13 residues. Per the germline V gene, CDR1 is SGHDN and CDR2 is FVKESK. Via MiXCR, TCRdb re-called the 5' RACE reads, giving one row per CDR3 protein. The sample carries roughly 280,000 distinct CDR3 sequences, about a sixth recorded once. The sequence derives from a young man who had mild COVID-19 (a few samples of this study predate the infection). Cell type and time point are not known. Sequenced sample: PBMCs or a T cell subset sorted from them (not recorded which). The V call is TRBV14, the J call TRBJ2-3; a weak D match, TRBD1 (5 bases). Here the CDR3 DNA reads TGTGCCAGCAGCCGCTGGACATTGGATACGCAGTATTTT. Protein: CASSRWTLDTQYF.